This T cell receptor beta chain emerged from a study of blood T cells in healthy people across ages (dated by TCRdb to about 2015). About the full investigation: In model experiments, template switching captured roughly one uniquely barcoded TCR beta cDNA molecule for every two T cells. To track age-related changes in TCR beta repertoire diversity, the study relied on deep sequencing normalized with unique cDNA molecular identifiers. The donors were split into four age groups: young (average 16 years), middle-aged (roughly 42), aged (more than 55) and long-lived (roughly 88). The study analyzed two additional independent replicas of 1 million unique cDNA reads from the same blood draw for two donors, one aged 18 to 30 and one aged 80 or older. Findings and caveats that apply to the study as a whole: The percentage of naive T cells measured by flow cytometry correlated strongly with observed TCR beta diversity. Observed TCR beta diversity per million T cells fell roughly linearly with age, and a significant reduction was already apparent by age approximately 40. Conclusive comparison of naive and antigen-experienced compartments was prevented by the profiling of bulk unsorted PBMCs. Compared with the aged group, the long-lived group had more naive CD4+ T cells, fewer expanded clones and increased TCR diversity, suggesting age selection. Because the CMV infection status of the donors was unknown, age-related changes in expanded clonotypes may potentially have been confounded. Estimates of total diversity based on one million sequenced T cells were considered lower bounds and underestimates.

Worth noting for this clonotype: The target of this receptor is not known. Base qualities are not recorded, but no much larger clone differs from it by a single base.

Receptor libraries were prepared by 5' RACE. Sequencing was carried out with an Illumina HiSeq 2500. The second PCR ran for about 6 to 12 cycles and used a J-beta primer mix along with a sample-barcoded 5' primer. A template-switch 5' adaptor carrying 12 random nucleotides introduced a unique molecular identifier onto each TCR beta cDNA molecule. Each sample yielded at least 2.5 million CDR3-containing paired-end reads. All of the RNA was converted into first-strand cDNA using the Mint cDNA synthesis kit, with a TRBC-specific oligonucleotide serving as the primer. After uracil-DNA glycosylase treatment, a first 18-cycle PCR used universal primers M1SS and BC2_uni_R on all cDNA. As for the authors' bioinformatics: For normalization, 1 million high-quality reads were randomly selected from each sample, with every read carrying a distinct molecular identifier. Reads sharing molecular identifiers were discarded rather than binned into consensus sequences. MiTCR, set to a Q25 quality threshold and the strictest error-elimination algorithm, was used for CDR3 identification, clonotype clustering and error correction. A nonparametric unseen species model with Euler transformation was used to estimate lower-bound total TCR beta diversity. The raw public data were reprocessed by TCRdb itself: fastp quality trimming at Q25, MiXCR clonotype calling, in-frame beta chains only. Each entry merges the rows of one CDR3 protein and shows their most common DNA and genes. These V and J calls rely on TCRdb rather than the paper's analysis. In all, the sample holds under 700,000 distinct CDR3 sequences, and less than 25% of those were seen once. The top ten hold less than 9% of the sample.

V loses 8 bases, J loses 5 bases, and the germline ends lie 16 bases apart. CDR1 and CDR2, per the germline V gene (reference sequence), are MNHEY and SMNVEV. The cysteine opens and the phenylalanine closes a CDR3 of 13 amino acids. Of the read, only the CDR3 DNA is kept; its 39 bases are in frame from base 1. The roughly 37 donors, aged about 6 to 100 years, were systemically healthy Caucasian individuals from Russia. Each donor gave ten milliliters of peripheral blood, collected into EDTA-treated Vacutainer tubes. PBMCs were isolated by Ficoll-Paque density-gradient centrifugation, with at least 7 million obtained per sample. Trizol reagent was used to extract total RNA from PBMCs, with at least 5 micrograms per sample. For every donor, flow cytometry on a PBMC aliquot measured the percentage of naive CD45RAhigh/CD27high T cells. These data also featured in a second study, about T cells of mothers and their children. The second paper further reports: The donors were nine systemically healthy Caucasian individuals, made up of three mothers and their six children. cDNA synthesis consumed the entire amount of extracted RNA, loaded at approximately 1.5 ug RNA in each 15 ul reaction. In the second PCR, sample barcodes and 2-4 random nucleotides were introduced via the M1S primer. Over 8.5 million TCR beta CDR3 reads came from each mother, compared with a few million reads from each child. In both related and unrelated pairs, thymic selection shapes the output of TCR recombination in a similar way, with inherited differences having only a minor effect. Normalized repertoire overlap in related mother-child pairs was always slightly higher than in unrelated mother-child pairs, but the difference was never significant. With a sensitivity of about 100 clones per million clonotypes, no persistent microchimeric T cell clones were detected. In the study, deep NGS was used to compare the TCR beta repertoires of mothers and children, and features distinguishing related mother-child pairs from unrelated individuals were sought. The mean age was roughly 44 +/- 4 years for the mothers and around 10 +/- 4 years for the children. After adapter ligation with NEBNext reagents, the libraries were sequenced on Illumina HiSeq 2000 with 100+100 nt paired-end reads. To prevent cross-contamination, the mother and child libraries were prepared one month apart and sequenced in separate runs. For each donor, somewhere between roughly 450,000 and 2,200,000 distinct TCR beta clonotypes were identified. Naive TCR beta clonotypes were estimated from low-frequency clonotypes matched to each donor's FACS-determined naive share, without sorting.

Sample: blood. The sequence joins TRBV27 to TRBJ2-7; possibly the D gene is TRBD2, per 6 matching bases. This TCR was sampled from a boy younger than 18 in good health. In nucleotide form, the sequence is TGTGCCAGCGGATTGGGCGGGGTTCACGAGCAGTACTTC. Translated, it reads CASGLGGVHEQYF.